This T cell receptor beta chain was captured in a study of blood T cell repertoires in COVID-19. Deletions cut 6 bases from V and 6 bases from J, with 20 bases between. Per the germline V gene, CDR1 is MNHEY and CDR2 is SVGAGI. The CDR3 sequence is 15 residues long. In the original workflow: Reference gene primer amplification in the assay estimated nucleated cell counts. Profiled with immunoSEQ multiplex PCR; TCRdb holds only in-frame clones, not every one. V and J calls and clone size come straight from that table; D and trimming were deduced from the DNA. The top ten hold about 15% of the sample, which has tens of thousands of clones, 85% to 90% seen once.

Sequenced input: peripheral blood. This chain uses TRBV6-5 with TRBJ1-2, with a possible D match to TRBD1 (5 bases). The clonotype comes from a woman in her 70s with acute or convalescent COVID-19. CDR3 nucleotides: TGTGCCAGCAGAACCTGGGGCGTGGACCTAGATGGCTACACCTTC. It specifies CASRTWGVDLDGYTF.